The next 12 T cell receptor beta chains were all read from a single sample in a study of T cells expressing NK-cell markers. TCRdb reprocessed the 5' RACE reads, keeping one entry per CDR3 protein, no DNA. This repertoire includes about 450,000 distinct CDR3 sequences. Specimen: blood T cells: a sorted CD56 or NKG2C T cell subset, CD4+ or CD8+ T cells, or bulk PBMC T cells (not recorded which). All receptors come from a woman between 18 and 70 years old in good health.

The V and J genes are TRBV5-1 and TRBJ2-1; TCRdb gives TRBD2 as the D gene, but with no DNA this cannot be confirmed. This CDR3 has 14 residues. Per the germline V gene, CDR1 is SGHRS and CDR2 is YFSETQ. This CDR3 reads CASCESGSYNEQFF.

This sequence joins TRBV7-9 and TRBJ2-5; no DNA is available, so the TRBD1 call from TCRdb remains unchecked. CDR1 is SEHNR, CDR2 FQNEAQ, per germline (reference sequence). The CDR3 extends over 14 amino acids. The chain's CDR3 is CASSFVVPAGTQYF.

This chain joins TRBV29-1 and TRBJ2-5; TCRdb's D call of TRBD2 is untestable without DNA. The CDR3 is 13 amino acids. CDR1 and CDR2 (germline): SQVTM, ANQGSEA. The CDR3 reads CSGLAGGKETQYF.

CDR3 sequence reads: CASSQGRASGNRSTDTQYF. The rearrangement joins TRBV3-1 to TRBJ2-3; TCRdb gives TRBD2 as the D gene, but with no DNA this cannot be confirmed. This CDR3 region has 19 residues. Germline-derived CDR1 and CDR2 are LGHDT and YNNKEL (reference sequence).

The chain uses TRBV5-1 and TRBJ2-1; checking the TCRdb D call of TRBD2 is not possible without DNA. The CDR3 sequence is 17 residues long. Germline V gene lookup returns CDR1 SGHRS and CDR2 YFSETQ. CDR3 residues: CASSLPLVIAGDIEQFF.

The V and J genes are TRBV19 and TRBJ1-6. CDR1 and CDR2 from the germline V gene are LNHDA and SQIVND (reference sequence). The CDR3 length is 12 residues. This CDR3 reads CASNGPTMPLHF.

CDR3 in amino acids: CAEPPGRVTTDTQYF. The chain carries TRBV9 and TRBJ2-3; the D gene TCRdb calls, TRBD1, cannot be checked with no DNA. This CDR3 has 15 residues. Germline-derived CDR1 and CDR2 are SGDLS and YYNGEE.

This chain links TRBV7-3 with TRBJ2-7; TCRdb designates TRBD2, a call that cannot be tested without DNA. The CDR3 has 13 amino acids. Germline CDR1 is SGHTA and CDR2 is FQGTGA. The CDR3 here is CASSSHGGGEQYF.

The chain joins TRBV30 to TRBJ2-7; TCRdb's D gene call, TRBD1, goes unchecked for lack of DNA. CDR1 is GTSNPN and CDR2 is SVGIG in the germline V gene (reference sequence). This CDR3 contains 12 residues. CDR3 protein: CAWSQGVGEQYF.

The rearrangement links TRBV20-1 to TRBJ2-7; without DNA, the TCRdb call of TRBD1 cannot be checked. Germline assignment: CDR1 DFQATT and CDR2 SNEGSKA (reference sequence). This CDR3 is built from 14 residues. The chain's CDR3 is CSAPPNPQGYEQYF.

V gene TRBV4-3 combines with J gene TRBJ2-3. The CDR3 covers 18 residues. Germline assignment: CDR1 LGHNA and CDR2 YSLEER. The CDR3 here is CASSLLSVAELNTDTQYF.

The chain has TRBV7-2 and TRBJ1-1; the D gene TCRdb calls, TRBD1, cannot be checked with no DNA. The germline gives CDR1 SGHTA, CDR2 FQGNSA. CDR3 length: 15 residues. The CDR3 reads CASRPYGGTNTEAFF.